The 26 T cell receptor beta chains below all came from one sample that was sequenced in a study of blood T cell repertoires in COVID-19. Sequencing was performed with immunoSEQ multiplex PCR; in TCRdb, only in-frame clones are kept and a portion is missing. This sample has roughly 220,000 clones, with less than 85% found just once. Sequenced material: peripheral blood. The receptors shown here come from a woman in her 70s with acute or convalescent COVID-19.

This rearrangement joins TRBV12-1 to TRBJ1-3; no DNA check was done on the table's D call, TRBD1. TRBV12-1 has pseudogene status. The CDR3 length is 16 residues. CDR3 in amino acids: CASSFAGDRVGNTIYF. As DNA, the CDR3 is TGTGCCAGCAGCTTTGCTGGGGACAGGGTGGGAAACACCATATATTTT.

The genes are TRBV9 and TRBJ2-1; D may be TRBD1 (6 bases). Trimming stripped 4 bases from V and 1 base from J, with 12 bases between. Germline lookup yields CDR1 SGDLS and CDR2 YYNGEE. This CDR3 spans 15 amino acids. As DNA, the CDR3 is TGTGCCAGCAGCCAAGGGGGAAGGTCCTACAATGAGCAGTTCTTC. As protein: CASSQGGRSYNEQFF.

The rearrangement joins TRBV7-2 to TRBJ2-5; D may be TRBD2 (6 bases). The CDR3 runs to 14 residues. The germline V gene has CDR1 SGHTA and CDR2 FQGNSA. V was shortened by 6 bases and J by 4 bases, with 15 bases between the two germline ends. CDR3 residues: CASSRNRGTETQYF. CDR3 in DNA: TGTGCCAGCAGTCGAAACCGGGGGACAGAGACCCAGTACTTC.

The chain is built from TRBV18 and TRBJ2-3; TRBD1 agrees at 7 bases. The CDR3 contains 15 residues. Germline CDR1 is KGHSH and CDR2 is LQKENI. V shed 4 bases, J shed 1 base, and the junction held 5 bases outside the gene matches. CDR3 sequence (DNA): TGTGCCAGCTCACTACCGGGACAGCGCACAGATACGCAGTATTTT. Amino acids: CASSLPGQRTDTQYF.

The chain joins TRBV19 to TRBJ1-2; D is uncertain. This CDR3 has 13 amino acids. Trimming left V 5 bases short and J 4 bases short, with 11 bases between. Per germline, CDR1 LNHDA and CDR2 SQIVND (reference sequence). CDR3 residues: CASSPPGVYGYTF. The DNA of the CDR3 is TGTGCCAGTAGTCCCCCCGGGGTCTATGGCTACACCTTC.

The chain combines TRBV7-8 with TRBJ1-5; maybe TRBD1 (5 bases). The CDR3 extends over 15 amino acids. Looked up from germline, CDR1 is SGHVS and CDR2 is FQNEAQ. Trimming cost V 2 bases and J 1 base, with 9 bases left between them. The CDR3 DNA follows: TGTGCCAGCAGCTTACAGCAGGGAAGCAATCAGCCCCAGCATTTT. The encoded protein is CASSLQQGSNQPQHF.

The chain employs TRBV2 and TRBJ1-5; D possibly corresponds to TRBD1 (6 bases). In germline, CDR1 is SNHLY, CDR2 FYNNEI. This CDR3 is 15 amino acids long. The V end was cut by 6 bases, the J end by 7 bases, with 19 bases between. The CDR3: CASRPTGSASQPQHF. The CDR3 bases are TGTGCCAGCAGGCCAACAGGGTCCGCGAGCCAGCCCCAGCATTTT.

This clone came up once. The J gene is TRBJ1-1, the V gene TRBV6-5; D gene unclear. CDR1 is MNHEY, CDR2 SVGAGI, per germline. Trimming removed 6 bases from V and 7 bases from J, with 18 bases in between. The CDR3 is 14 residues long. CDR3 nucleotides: TGTGCCAGCAGCCGTCAGGAACCTTACATTGAAGCTTTCTTT. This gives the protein CASSRQEPYIEAFF.

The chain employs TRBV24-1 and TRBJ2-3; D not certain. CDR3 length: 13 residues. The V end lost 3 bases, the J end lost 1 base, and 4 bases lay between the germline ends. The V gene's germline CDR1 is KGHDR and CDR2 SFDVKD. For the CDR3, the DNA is TGTGCCACCAGTGATCAGGGCACAGATACGCAGTATTTT. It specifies CATSDQGTDTQYF.

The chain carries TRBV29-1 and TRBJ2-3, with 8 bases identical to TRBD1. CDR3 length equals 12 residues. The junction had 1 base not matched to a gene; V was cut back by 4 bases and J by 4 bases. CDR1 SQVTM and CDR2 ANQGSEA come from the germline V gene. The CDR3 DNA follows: TGCAGCGTTGTGGACAGGGCAGATACGCAGTATTTT. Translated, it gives CSVVDRADTQYF.

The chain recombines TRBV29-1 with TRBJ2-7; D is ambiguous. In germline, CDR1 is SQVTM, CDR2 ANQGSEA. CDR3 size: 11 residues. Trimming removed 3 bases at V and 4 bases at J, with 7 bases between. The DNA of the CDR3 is TGCAGCGTTGAGTTTCGGTACGAGCAGTACTTC. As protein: CSVEFRYEQYF.

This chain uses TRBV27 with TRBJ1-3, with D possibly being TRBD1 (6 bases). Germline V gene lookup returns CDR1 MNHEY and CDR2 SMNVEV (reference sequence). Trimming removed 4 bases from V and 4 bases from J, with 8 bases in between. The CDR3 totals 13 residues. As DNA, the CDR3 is TGTGCCAGCAGTTACACAGGGGGAAACACCATATATTTT. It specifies CASSYTGGNTIYF.

CDR3 DNA sequence: TGTGCCAGCAGCCCCTATCCCTGGAGGTCCTACGAGCAGTACTTC. Its protein product is CASSPYPWRSYEQYF. This chain joins TRBV7-3 and TRBJ2-7; TRBD2 is a possible D gene (5 bases). Germline-derived CDR1 and CDR2 are SGHTA and FQGTGA. V dropped 5 bases and J dropped 1 base, with 15 bases sitting between them. CDR3 length equals 15 residues. The complete variable domain, with remaining parts taken from reference TRBV7-3 and TRBJ2-7, reads GAGVSQTPSNKVTEKGKYVELRCDPISGHTALYWYRQSLGQGPEFLIYFQGTGAADDSGLPNDRFFAVRPEGSVSTLKIQRTERGDSAVYLCASSPYPWRSYEQYFGPGTRLTVT.

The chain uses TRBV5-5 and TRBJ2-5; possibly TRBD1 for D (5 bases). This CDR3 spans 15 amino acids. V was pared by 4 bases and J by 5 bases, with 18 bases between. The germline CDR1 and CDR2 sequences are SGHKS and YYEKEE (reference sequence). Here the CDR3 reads CASSLFGAGSETQYF. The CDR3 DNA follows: TGTGCCAGCAGCCTCTTTGGAGCAGGGTCCGAGACCCAGTACTTC.

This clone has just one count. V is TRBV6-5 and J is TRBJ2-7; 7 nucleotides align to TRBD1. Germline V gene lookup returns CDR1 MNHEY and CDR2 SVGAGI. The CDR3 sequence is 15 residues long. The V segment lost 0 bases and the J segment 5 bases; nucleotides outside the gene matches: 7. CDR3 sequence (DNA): TGTGCCAGCAGTTACTCAGGTACAGGGGTTAACGAGCAGTACTTC. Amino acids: CASSYSGTGVNEQYF.

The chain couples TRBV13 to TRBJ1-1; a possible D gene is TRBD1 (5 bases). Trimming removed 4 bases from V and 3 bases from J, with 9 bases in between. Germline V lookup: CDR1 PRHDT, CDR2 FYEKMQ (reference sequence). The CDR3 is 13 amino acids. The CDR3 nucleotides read TGTGCCAGCAGCTCGACAGCAGACACTGAAGCTTTCTTT. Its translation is CASSSTADTEAFF.

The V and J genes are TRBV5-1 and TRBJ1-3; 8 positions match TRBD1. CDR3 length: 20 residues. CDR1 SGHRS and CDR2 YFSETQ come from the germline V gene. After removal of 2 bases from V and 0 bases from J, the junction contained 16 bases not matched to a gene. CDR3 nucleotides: TGCGCCAGCAGCTTAGCAGGACAGGGAGTATATAGTTCCTCTGGAAACACCATATATTTT. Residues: CASSLAGQGVYSSSGNTIYF.

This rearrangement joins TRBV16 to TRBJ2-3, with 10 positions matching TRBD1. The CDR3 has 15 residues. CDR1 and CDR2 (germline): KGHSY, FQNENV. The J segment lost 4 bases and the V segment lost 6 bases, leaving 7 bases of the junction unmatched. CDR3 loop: CASRPGTGVPDTQYF. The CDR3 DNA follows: TGTGCCAGCAGACCAGGGACAGGGGTTCCAGATACGCAGTATTTT.

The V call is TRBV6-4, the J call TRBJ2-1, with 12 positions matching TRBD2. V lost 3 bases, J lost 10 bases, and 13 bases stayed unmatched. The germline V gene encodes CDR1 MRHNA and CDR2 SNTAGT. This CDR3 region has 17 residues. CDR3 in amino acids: CASSDSGTSGSLGEQFF. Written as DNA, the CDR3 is TGTGCCAGCAGTGATTCCGGGACTAGCGGGTCCCTCGGGGAGCAGTTCTTC.

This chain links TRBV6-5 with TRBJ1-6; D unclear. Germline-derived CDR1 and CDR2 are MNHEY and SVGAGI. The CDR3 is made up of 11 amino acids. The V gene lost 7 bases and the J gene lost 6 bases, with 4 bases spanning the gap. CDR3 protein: CASTRNSPLHF. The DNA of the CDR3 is TGTGCCAGCACCCGTAATTCACCCCTCCACTTT.

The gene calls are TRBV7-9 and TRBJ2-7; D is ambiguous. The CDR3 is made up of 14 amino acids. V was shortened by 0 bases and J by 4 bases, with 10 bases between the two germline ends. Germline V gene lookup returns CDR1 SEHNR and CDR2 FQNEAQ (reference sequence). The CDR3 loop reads CASSLASQPYEQYF. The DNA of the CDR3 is TGTGCCAGCAGCTTAGCTAGCCAACCGTACGAGCAGTACTTC.

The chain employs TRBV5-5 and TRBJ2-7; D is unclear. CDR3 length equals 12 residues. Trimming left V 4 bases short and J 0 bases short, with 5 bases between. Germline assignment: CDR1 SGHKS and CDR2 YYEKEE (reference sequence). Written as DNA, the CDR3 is TGTGCCAGCAGCACAAACTCCTACGAGCAGTACTTC. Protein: CASSTNSYEQYF.

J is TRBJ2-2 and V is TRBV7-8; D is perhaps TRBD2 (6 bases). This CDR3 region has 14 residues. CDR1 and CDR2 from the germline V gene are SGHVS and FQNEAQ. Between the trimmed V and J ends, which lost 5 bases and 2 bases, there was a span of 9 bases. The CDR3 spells CASSRDLNTGELFF. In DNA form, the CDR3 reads TGTGCCAGCAGCCGGGACTTAAACACCGGGGAGCTGTTTTTT.

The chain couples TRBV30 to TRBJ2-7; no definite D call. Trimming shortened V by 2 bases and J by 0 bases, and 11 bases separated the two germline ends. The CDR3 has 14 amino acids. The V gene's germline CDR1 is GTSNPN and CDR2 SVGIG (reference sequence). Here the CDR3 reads CAWSWRKSSYEQYF. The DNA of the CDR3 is TGTGCCTGGAGTTGGCGGAAGAGCTCCTACGAGCAGTACTTC.

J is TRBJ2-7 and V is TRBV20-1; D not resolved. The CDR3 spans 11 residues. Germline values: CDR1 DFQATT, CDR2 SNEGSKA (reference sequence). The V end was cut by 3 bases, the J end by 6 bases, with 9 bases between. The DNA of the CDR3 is TGCAGTGCTAGGCAGAGGTTCGAGCAGTACTTC. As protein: CSARQRFEQYF.

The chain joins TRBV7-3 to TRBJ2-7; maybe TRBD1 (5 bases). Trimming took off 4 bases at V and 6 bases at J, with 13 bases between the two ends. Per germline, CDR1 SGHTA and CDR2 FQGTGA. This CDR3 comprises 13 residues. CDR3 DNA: TGTGCCAGCAGCTCTCCGAAGACAGCCGAGCAGTACTTC. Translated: CASSSPKTAEQYF.